These 27 T cell receptor beta chains were all obtained from the same sample, sequenced in a study of T cell responses to AZD1222 COVID-19 vaccine. Libraries were prepared by immunoSEQ multiplex PCR; TCRdb keeps only in-frame clonotypes and omits some of them. This sample carries nearly 90,000 clones, about nine tenths of them seen once, and the ten largest clones take more than 5%. This specimen was peripheral blood, taken 28 days after the second AZD1222 dose. These receptors all stem from an adult who received the AZD1222 COVID-19 vaccine.

The chain couples TRBV3-1 (or the pseudogene TRBV3-2) to TRBJ1-1, with 8 bases lining up with TRBD1. CDR1 and CDR2 from the germline V gene are LGHDT and YNNKEL (reference sequence). The CDR3 is 13 residues long. J gave up 5 bases and V 8 bases, and 7 bases lay outside the gene matches. CDR3 sequence (DNA): TGTGCCAGCGGAGGGACAGGTTGGACTGAAGCTTTCTTT. This encodes CASGGTGWTEAFF.

The rearrangement links TRBV6-1 to TRBJ1-5; D possibly corresponds to TRBD1 (5 bases). CDR3 length equals 13 residues. The V gene's germline CDR1 is MNHNS and CDR2 SASEGT. The V end lost 1 base, the J end lost 4 bases, and 5 bases lay between the germline ends. Here the CDR3 reads CASSEGGNQPQHF. The CDR3 DNA sequence: TGTGCCAGCAGTGAAGGGGGGAATCAGCCCCAGCATTTT.

This chain joins TRBV11-3 and TRBJ1-6; possibly TRBD1 for D (6 bases). V was clipped by 5 bases and J by 5 bases, with 19 bases between them. This CDR3 contains 17 residues. The V gene's germline CDR1 is SGHNT and CDR2 YENEEA. The CDR3 region has the DNA TGTGCCAGCAGCCGGGAGGTGGGGCCAGGGGATAATTCACCCCTCCACTTT. It translates to CASSREVGPGDNSPLHF.

This clone was observed a single time. V usage is TRBV6-5 and J usage is TRBJ1-4; maybe TRBD1 (6 bases). Deletions cut 8 bases from V and 6 bases from J, with 10 bases between. Germline V gene lookup returns CDR1 MNHEY and CDR2 SVGAGI. The CDR3 has 12 residues. The CDR3 coding sequence is TGTGCCAGCGGGGGGCCGGATGAAAAACTGTTTTTT. Translating it yields CASGGPDEKLFF.

The chain's CDR3 is CASSQEGGYTDTQYF. DNA of the CDR3: TGCGCCAGCAGCCAAGAGGGAGGGTACACAGATACGCAGTATTTT. The chain uses TRBV4-1 and TRBJ2-3, with 7 bases that match TRBD2. Germline CDR1 reads MGHRA; CDR2 reads YSYEKL. Unmatched junction bases numbered 2, after V lost 0 bases and J lost 2 bases. This CDR3 is 15 amino acids long.

The J gene is TRBJ2-1, the V gene TRBV28; 7 bases map to TRBD1. The CDR3 spans 15 residues. Germline V lookup: CDR1 MDHEN, CDR2 SYDVKM. Losses at the gene ends were 5 bases for V and 2 bases for J; bases not matched to a gene: 6. The CDR3: CASSPLRGTYNEQFF. The DNA for the CDR3 is TGTGCCAGCAGTCCCCTCAGGGGGACCTACAATGAGCAGTTCTTC.

The chain couples TRBV4-1 to TRBJ2-4; maybe TRBD1 (6 bases). V lost 1 base to trimming and J lost 1 base, with 14 bases between them. Per the germline V gene, CDR1 is MGHRA and CDR2 is YSYEKL. The CDR3 runs to 17 residues. The CDR3 DNA follows: TGCGCCAGCAGCCAAGTCGGGGCAGGGGTTGCCAAAAACATTCAGTACTTC. It translates to CASSQVGAGVAKNIQYF.

The chain recombines TRBV27 with TRBJ1-2, with TRBD1 identical over 8 bases. Germline V gives CDR1 MNHEY, CDR2 SMNVEV (reference sequence). This CDR3 has 15 residues. V dropped 8 bases and J dropped 4; count of bases not matched to a gene: 12. DNA for the CDR3: TGTGCCAGCTCGAAGACAGGGGTGCCCTTCTATGGCTACACCTTC. It yields the protein CASSKTGVPFYGYTF.

The chain employs TRBV6-5 and TRBJ1-3; no reliable D call. Germline values: CDR1 MNHEY, CDR2 SVGAGI. Trimming cost V 8 bases and J 1 base, with 12 bases left between them. This CDR3 is built from 14 residues. The chain's CDR3 is CASGSGVSGNTIYF. The CDR3 DNA is TGTGCCAGCGGGTCAGGCGTGTCTGGAAACACCATATATTTT.

V usage is TRBV18 and J usage is TRBJ2-2; tentatively, D is TRBD2 (7 bases). CDR3 length equals 15 residues. Germline loops: CDR1 KGHSH, CDR2 LQKENI. Trimming left V 2 bases short and J 4 bases short, with 11 bases between. The CDR3 protein is CASSPGGAITGELFF. The CDR3 DNA is TGTGCCAGCTCACCAGGGGGGGCCATCACCGGGGAGCTGTTTTTT. Combining the CDR3 with reference TRBV18 and TRBJ2-2 gives the whole variable domain NAGVMQNPRHLVRRRGQEARLRCSPMKGHSHVYWYRQLPEEGLKFMVYLQKENIIDESGMPKERFSAEFPKEGPSILRIQQVVRGDSAAYFCASSPGGAITGELFFGEGSRLTVL.

This sequence joins TRBV29-1 and TRBJ2-7; weak D call: TRBD2 (5 bases). Trimming left V 5 bases short and J 6 bases short, with 23 bases between. The CDR3 runs 15 residues. Germline V gives CDR1 SQVTM, CDR2 ANQGSEA. The CDR3 spells CSVWESRTPRAEQYF. For the CDR3, the DNA is TGCAGCGTTTGGGAGTCGAGGACCCCGAGGGCCGAGCAGTACTTC.

V and J are TRBV7-7 and TRBJ1-1; D not resolved. Germline V CDR1 and CDR2: SSHAT, FNYEAQ (reference sequence). This CDR3 region has 13 residues. V lost 3 bases and J lost 3, with 8 bases in between. Written as DNA, the CDR3 is TGTGCCAGCAGCTTCGATAGGGACACTGAAGCTTTCTTT. It is translated as CASSFDRDTEAFF.

The gene calls are TRBV6-5 and TRBJ1-5, with TRBD1 as a possible D gene (6 bases). Looked up from germline, CDR1 is MNHEY and CDR2 is SVGAGI. V gave up 6 bases and J gave up 3 bases, with 15 bases separating them. The CDR3 is 15 residues long. The CDR3 region has the DNA TGTGCCAGCAGACTCGACAGGACAAACAATCAGCCCCAGCATTTT. It codes for CASRLDRTNNQPQHF.

The chain links TRBV5-6 to TRBJ2-3, with 12 bases fitting TRBD2. V lost 4 bases to trimming and J lost 0 bases; unmatched junction nucleotides: 9. Germline values: CDR1 SGHDT, CDR2 YYEEEE. The CDR3 has 18 residues. CDR3 sequence reads: CASSRLAGALPSTDTQYF. Here the CDR3 DNA reads TGTGCCAGCAGCAGACTAGCGGGGGCCCTACCTAGCACAGATACGCAGTATTTT.

V gene TRBV7-3 combines with J gene TRBJ1-2; weak D call: TRBD1 (6 bases). The germline gives CDR1 SGHTA, CDR2 FQGTGA. The germline V and J ends were trimmed by 8 bases and 5 bases, with 15 bases remaining between them. CDR3 length equals 13 residues. The CDR3 sequence: CASSGEGEYGYTF. CDR3 sequence (DNA): TGTGCCAGCTCGGGGGAGGGGGAATATGGCTACACCTTC.

The J gene is TRBJ2-3, the V gene TRBV19; D possibly corresponds to TRBD2 (7 bases). The CDR3 contains 16 residues. The germline V and J ends were trimmed by 6 bases and 0 bases, with 16 bases remaining between them. Germline CDR1 is LNHDA and CDR2 is SQIVND (reference sequence). CDR3 amino acids: CASRPRGAGSTDTQYF. CDR3 DNA: TGTGCCAGTAGGCCACGGGGGGCGGGTAGCACAGATACGCAGTATTTT.

The chain joins TRBV4-2 to TRBJ1-1; D may be TRBD1 (6 bases). There are 15 residues in the CDR3. Germline V CDR1 and CDR2: LGHNA, YNFKEQ. Trimming shortened V by 7 bases and J by 3 bases, and 18 bases separated the two germline ends. The CDR3 DNA is TGTGCCAGCACCCCGTCGGGGGGCGAGGACACTGAAGCTTTCTTT. It specifies CASTPSGGEDTEAFF.

This clone has just one count. The chain uses TRBV6-6 and TRBJ2-5; no firm D call. The CDR3 length is 14 residues. Trimming left V 3 bases short and J 5 bases short, with 13 bases between. Germline CDR1 is MNHNY and CDR2 is SVGAGI (reference sequence). As DNA, the CDR3 is TGTGCCAGCAGTTATTCTACCCTTGGGGAGACCCAGTACTTC. Encoded protein: CASSYSTLGETQYF.

The chain joins TRBV21-1 to TRBJ2-1. TRBV21-1 is designated a pseudogene. This CDR3 is 15 amino acids long. The CDR3 DNA sequence: TGTGCCAGCAGCAGAGGGAGGACAGCCTACAATGAGCAGTTCTTC. Translating gives CASSRGRTAYNEQFF.

CDR3: CATSDMGQGTSNTEAFF. CDR3 bases: TGTGCCACCAGTGATATGGGACAGGGGACTTCAAACACTGAAGCTTTCTTT. The rearrangement joins TRBV24-1 to TRBJ1-1, with TRBD1 matching 10 bases. CDR3 size: 17 residues. V lost 3 bases, J lost 2 bases, and 8 bases stayed unmatched. Per the germline V gene, CDR1 is KGHDR and CDR2 is SFDVKD.

The rearrangement joins TRBV2 to TRBJ1-3, with unresolved D. V lost 1 base and J lost 0, with 10 bases in between. CDR1 is SNHLY, CDR2 FYNNEI, per germline. The CDR3 contains 16 residues. CDR3 bases: TGTGCCAGCAGTGAAGGGAGAGGTTTCTCTGGAAACACCATATATTTT. Translation gives CASSEGRGFSGNTIYF.

This clone was recorded once. The chain recombines TRBV30 with TRBJ1-1; 11 nucleotides line up with TRBD1. Per the germline V gene, CDR1 is GTSNPN and CDR2 is SVGIG (reference sequence). The V gene end was trimmed by 5 bases and the J gene end by 4 bases; junction bases not matched to a gene: 0. This CDR3 is 12 amino acids long. The CDR3 DNA sequence: TGTGCCTGGGGGACAGGGGGCACTGAAGCTTTCTTT. Amino acids: CAWGTGGTEAFF.

The sample holds one count of this clone. The rearrangement uses TRBV6-1 and TRBJ1-2; D remains unclear. The CDR3 loop spans 15 amino acids. V lost 6 bases, J lost 3 bases, and 17 bases lay in between. CDR1 is MNHNS and CDR2 is SASEGT in the germline V gene. The CDR3 here is CASSSLDWLYYGYTF. CDR3 sequence (DNA): TGTGCCAGCAGCTCTCTAGACTGGCTATACTATGGCTACACCTTC.

This chain links TRBV10-2 with TRBJ2-1; TRBD2 matches at 7 bases. The germline gives CDR1 WSHSY, CDR2 SAAADI. Trimming took 4 bases from V and 0 from J; bases not matched to a gene: 3. The CDR3 runs 15 residues. CDR3 DNA sequence: TGCGCCAGCAGTGGTGGCGGGGGCTCCTACAATGAGCAGTTCTTC. This encodes CASSGGGGSYNEQFF.

The chain combines TRBV28 with TRBJ1-2, with a tentative D call TRBD1 (5 bases). Germline loops: CDR1 MDHEN, CDR2 SYDVKM. This CDR3 has 15 amino acids. V lost 1 base and J 8 bases, leaving 17 bases between the germline ends. CDR3 sequence: CASSLSRGTMGGYTF. CDR3 coding DNA: TGTGCCAGCAGTTTATCTCGGGGGACGATGGGCGGCTACACCTTC.

The chain carries TRBV7-3 and TRBJ1-6, with a possible D match to TRBD1 (6 bases). The CDR3 contains 15 residues. Trimming stripped 0 bases from V and 7 bases from J, with 10 bases between. CDR1 and CDR2 (germline): SGHTA, FQGTGA. As DNA, the CDR3 is TGTGCCAGCAGCTTAACCAGGGGTGGGAATTCACCCCTCCACTTT. This codes for CASSLTRGGNSPLHF.

V usage is TRBV2 and J usage is TRBJ2-5; TRBD1 or TRBD2 may be the D gene (6 bases each). The CDR3 extends over 15 amino acids. The germline V gene has CDR1 SNHLY and CDR2 FYNNEI. The germline V and J ends were trimmed by 6 bases and 4 bases, with 18 bases remaining between them. The CDR3 sequence is CASRAPRGQGETQYF. The CDR3 nucleotides read TGTGCCAGCAGGGCGCCACGGGGGCAGGGAGAGACCCAGTACTTC.